Shown below are 18 T cell receptor beta chains from a single sample sequenced in a study of cytomegalovirus exposure and HLA in healthy donors. The PCR contained 60 Vbeta and 13 Jbeta primers. The assay was immunoSEQ multiplex PCR, and TCRdb's table has in-frame clones only and misses some. The data hold about 84,000 clones, with over 80% observed a single time. Sequenced material: PBMCs. These TCRs come from a man younger than 35 in good health and CMV-seronegative.

This chain links TRBV28 with TRBJ1-1; the match to TRBD1 covers 10 bases. The junction had 10 bases not matched to a gene; V was cut back by 6 bases and J by 9 bases. The germline gives CDR1 MDHEN, CDR2 SYDVKM. The CDR3 has 14 amino acids. The CDR3 region has the DNA TGTGCCAGCAGGAGGGGACAGGGGACGGAGAAAGCTTTCTTT. The encoded protein is CASRRGQGTEKAFF.

V is TRBV5-5 and J is TRBJ1-5, with TRBD1 as a possible D gene (6 bases). Germline V lookup: CDR1 SGHKS, CDR2 YYEKEE (reference sequence). V dropped 4 bases and J dropped 4 bases, with 12 bases sitting between them. The CDR3 covers 14 residues. The DNA for the CDR3 is TGTGCCAGCAGCCATGACAGGCTAAATCAGCCCCAGCATTTT. Amino acid sequence: CASSHDRLNQPQHF.

The chain uses TRBV18 and TRBJ2-3; no clear D gene. Trimming removed 0 bases from V and 4 bases from J, with 11 bases in between. The CDR3 runs 15 residues. Germline V gene lookup returns CDR1 KGHSH and CDR2 LQKENI. The DNA of the CDR3 is TGTGCCAGCTCACCACCGGGTAGGAGCGCAGATACGCAGTATTTT. The encoded protein is CASSPPGRSADTQYF.

This sequence joins TRBV28 and TRBJ2-3, with a weak D call TRBD1 (6 bases). Germline V gene sequence: CDR1 MDHEN, CDR2 SYDVKM. The V end lost 7 bases, the J end lost 2 bases, and 19 bases lay between the germline ends. The CDR3 consists of 16 residues. The CDR3 reads CASIPSRGQNTDTQYF. In DNA form, the CDR3 reads TGTGCCAGCATCCCAAGCAGGGGTCAAAACACAGATACGCAGTATTTT.

This chain joins TRBV5-1 and TRBJ2-1; 7 nucleotides match TRBD1. Looked up from germline, CDR1 is SGHRS and CDR2 is YFSETQ. The CDR3 runs to 14 residues. The J segment lost 6 bases and the V segment lost 4 bases, leaving 7 bases of the junction unmatched. The CDR3 here is CASSRPGTVNEQFF. The CDR3 coding sequence is TGCGCCAGCAGCCGGCCAGGGACAGTCAATGAGCAGTTCTTC.

The chain employs TRBV9 and TRBJ2-1; D is perhaps TRBD2 (6 bases). The germline gives CDR1 SGDLS, CDR2 YYNGEE. This CDR3 has 17 residues. The germline V and J ends were trimmed by 0 bases and 0 bases, with 13 bases remaining between them. The CDR3: CASSVDTSAGSYNEQFF. Here the CDR3 DNA reads TGTGCCAGCAGCGTAGACACGTCAGCGGGCTCCTACAATGAGCAGTTCTTC. Combining the CDR3 with reference TRBV9 and TRBJ2-1 gives the whole variable domain DSGVTQTPKHLITATGQRVTLRCSPRSGDLSVYWYQQSLDQGLQFLIQYYNGEERAKGNILERFSAQQFPDLHSELNLSSLELGDSALYFCASSVDTSAGSYNEQFFGPGTRLTVL.

This clone has only one observation. The rearrangement links TRBV4-3 to TRBJ1-4; 7 bases align to TRBD1. The germline V gene has CDR1 LGHNA and CDR2 YSLEER. The CDR3 extends over 17 amino acids. V gave up 4 bases and J gave up 5 bases; unmatched junction bases: 13. The CDR3 loop is CASSPSGTDKLNEKLFF. CDR3 in DNA: TGCGCCAGCAGCCCATCCGGGACAGACAAGCTCAATGAAAAACTGTTTTTT.

The chain couples TRBV27 to TRBJ1-1; no firm D call. Germline lookup yields CDR1 MNHEY and CDR2 SMNVEV (reference sequence). There are 12 residues in the CDR3. V gave up 6 bases and J gave up 6 bases, with 11 bases separating them. The CDR3 loop is CASSRPSAEAFF. In nucleotides, the CDR3 is TGTGCCAGCAGCCGTCCGTCGGCTGAAGCTTTCTTT.

The chain links TRBV25-1 to TRBJ2-3; D is uncertain. The germline V and J ends were trimmed by 3 bases and 3 bases, with 13 bases remaining between them. The CDR3 extends over 15 amino acids. Germline V gene sequence: CDR1 MGHDK, CDR2 SYGVNS. The CDR3, as DNA: TGTGCCAGCAGTGACGCAGGCTACGAGACAGATACGCAGTATTTT. It codes for CASSDAGYETDTQYF.

This clone has only a few counts. The J gene is TRBJ2-1, the V gene TRBV28; 8 nucleotides match TRBD2. The germline gives CDR1 MDHEN, CDR2 SYDVKM. V was pared by 5 bases and J by 4 bases, with 7 bases of the junction left unmatched. The length of the CDR3 is 15 residues. The CDR3 DNA follows: TGTGCCAGCAGTAAATCTAGCGGGCCATACAATGAGCAGTTCTTC. Amino acids: CASSKSSGPYNEQFF.

This sequence joins TRBV19 and TRBJ1-6; no reliable D call. The CDR3 is 14 residues long. Looked up from germline, CDR1 is LNHDA and CDR2 is SQIVND (reference sequence). V dropped 7 bases and J dropped 3 bases, with 10 bases sitting between them. CDR3 nucleotide sequence: TGTGCCAGTAATAGCGGCAGCTATAATTCACCCCTCCACTTT. It yields the protein CASNSGSYNSPLHF.

The chain has TRBV2 and TRBJ2-7; 8 bases are a match to TRBD1. V gave up 6 bases and J gave up 3 bases; unmatched junction bases: 10. CDR3 length: 15 amino acids. The germline V gene has CDR1 SNHLY and CDR2 FYNNEI. The CDR3 sequence: CASSQQGEIDYEQYF. CDR3 coding DNA: TGTGCCAGCAGCCAACAGGGGGAAATTGACTACGAGCAGTACTTC.

The chain has TRBV30 and TRBJ2-6, with a tentative D call TRBD2 (6 bases). This CDR3 has 18 residues. With 0 bases removed from V and 1 base from J, the gap between germline ends came to 16 bases. The germline V gene encodes CDR1 GTSNPN and CDR2 SVGIG (reference sequence). For the CDR3, the DNA is TGTGCCTGGAGTGTAACGGGACTCCCCAAATCTGGGGCCAACGTCCTGACTTTC. It encodes CAWSVTGLPKSGANVLTF.

The CDR3 region is CARRDRSDSGYTF. The CDR3 DNA reads as TGTGCCAGGAGGGACAGGTCTGACTCTGGCTACACCTTC. The chain links TRBV2 to TRBJ1-2; the match to TRBD1 covers 8 bases. From germline, CDR1 is SNHLY and CDR2 FYNNEI. With V trimmed by 9 bases and J by 7 bases, 10 bases remained unmatched. This CDR3 has 13 residues.

The J gene is TRBJ1-1, the V gene TRBV18, with 9 bases lining up with TRBD1. The CDR3 is made up of 16 amino acids. After removal of 4 bases from V and 3 bases from J, the junction contained 9 bases not matched to a gene. Germline CDR1 reads KGHSH; CDR2 reads LQKENI. CDR3 residues: CASSLQGARDDTEAFF. Written as DNA, the CDR3 is TGTGCCAGCTCACTACAGGGGGCTCGGGATGACACTGAAGCTTTCTTT.

J is TRBJ2-1 and V is TRBV19, with D hard to call. Per the germline V gene, CDR1 is LNHDA and CDR2 is SQIVND (reference sequence). Trimming took off 5 bases at V and 9 bases at J, with 11 bases between the two ends. The CDR3 contains 12 residues. The CDR3 DNA reads as TGTGCCAGTAGTCCCGGAGTATCTGAGCAGTTCTTC. Encoded protein: CASSPGVSEQFF.

The chain employs TRBV29-1 and TRBJ2-6, with D possibly matching TRBD1 (6 bases). Germline values: CDR1 SQVTM, CDR2 ANQGSEA. Trimming stripped 3 bases from V and 3 bases from J, with 12 bases between. The CDR3 covers 15 residues. Here the CDR3 DNA reads TGCAGCGTTGAGGAGCAGGGGCGTGGGGCCAACGTCCTGACTTTC. This codes for CSVEEQGRGANVLTF. Variable domain in full (rest from reference TRBV29-1 and TRBJ2-6): SAVISQKPSRDICQRGTSLTIQCQVDSQVTMMFWYRQQPGQSLTLIATANQGSEATYESGFVIDKFPISRPNLTFSTLTVSNMSPEDSSIYLCSVEEQGRGANVLTFGAGSRLTVL.

The chain is built from TRBV7-2 and TRBJ1-6; TRBD1 might be the D (5 bases). The ends were cut back, 1 base at V and 9 bases at J, with 19 bases in the middle. There are 17 residues in the CDR3. Germline V gives CDR1 SGHTA, CDR2 FQGNSA. Written as DNA, the CDR3 is TGTGCCAGCAGCTTAGGAGCCCGGGGGACCACCCGTTCACCCCTCCACTTT. As protein: CASSLGARGTTRSPLHF.